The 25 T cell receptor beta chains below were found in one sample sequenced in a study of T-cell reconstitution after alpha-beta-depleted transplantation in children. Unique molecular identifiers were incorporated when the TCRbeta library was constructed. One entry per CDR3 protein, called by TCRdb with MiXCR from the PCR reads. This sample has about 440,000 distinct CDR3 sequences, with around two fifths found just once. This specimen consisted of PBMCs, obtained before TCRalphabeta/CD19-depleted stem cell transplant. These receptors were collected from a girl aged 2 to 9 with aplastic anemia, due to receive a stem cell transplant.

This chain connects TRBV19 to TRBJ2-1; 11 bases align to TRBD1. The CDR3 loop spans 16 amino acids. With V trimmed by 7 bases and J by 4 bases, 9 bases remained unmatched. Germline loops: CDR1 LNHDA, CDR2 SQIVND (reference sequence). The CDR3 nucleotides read TGTGCCAGTACCCCAGGGGGGACAGGGGGGTACAATGAGCAGTTCTTC. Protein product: CASTPGGTGGYNEQFF. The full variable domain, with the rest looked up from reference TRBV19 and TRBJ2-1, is DGGITQSPKYLFRKEGQNVTLSCEQNLNHDAMYWYRQDPGQGLRLIYYSQIVNDFQKGDIAEGYSVSREKKESFPLTVTSAQKNPTAFYLCASTPGGTGGYNEQFFGPGTRLTVL.

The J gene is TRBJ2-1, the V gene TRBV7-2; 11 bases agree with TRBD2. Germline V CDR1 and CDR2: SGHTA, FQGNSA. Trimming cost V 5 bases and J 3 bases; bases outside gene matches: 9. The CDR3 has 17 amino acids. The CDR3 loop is CASSPSSGRTLYNEQFF. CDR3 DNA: TGTGCCAGCAGCCCCTCTAGCGGGAGGACCCTCTACAATGAGCAGTTCTTC.

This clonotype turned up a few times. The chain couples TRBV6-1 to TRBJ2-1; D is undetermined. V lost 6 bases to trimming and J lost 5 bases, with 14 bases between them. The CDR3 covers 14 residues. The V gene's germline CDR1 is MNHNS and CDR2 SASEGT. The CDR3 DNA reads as TGTGCCAGCAGACTGACGGTAACCAACAATGAGCAGTTCTTC. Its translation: CASRLTVTNNEQFF.

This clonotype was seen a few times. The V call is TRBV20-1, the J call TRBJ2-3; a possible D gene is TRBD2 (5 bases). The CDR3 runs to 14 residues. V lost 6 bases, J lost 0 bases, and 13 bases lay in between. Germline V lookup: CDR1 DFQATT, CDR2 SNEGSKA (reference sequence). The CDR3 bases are TGCAGTGCCGTCGAGGAGCGGAGCACAGATACGCAGTATTTT. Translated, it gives CSAVEERSTDTQYF.

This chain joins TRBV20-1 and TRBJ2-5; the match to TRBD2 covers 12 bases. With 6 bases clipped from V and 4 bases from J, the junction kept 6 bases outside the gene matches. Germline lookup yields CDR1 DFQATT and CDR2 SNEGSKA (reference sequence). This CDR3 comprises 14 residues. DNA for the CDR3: TGCAGTGCCCTGCTGACTAGCGGGAGAGAGACCCAGTACTTC. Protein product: CSALLTSGRETQYF.

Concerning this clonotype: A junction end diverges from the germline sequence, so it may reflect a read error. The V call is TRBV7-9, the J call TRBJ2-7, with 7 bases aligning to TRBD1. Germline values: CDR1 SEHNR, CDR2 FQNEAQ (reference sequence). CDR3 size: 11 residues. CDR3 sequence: CASSLGDRDQF. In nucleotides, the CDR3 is TGTGCCAGCAGCTTAGGAGACAGGGACCAATTC.

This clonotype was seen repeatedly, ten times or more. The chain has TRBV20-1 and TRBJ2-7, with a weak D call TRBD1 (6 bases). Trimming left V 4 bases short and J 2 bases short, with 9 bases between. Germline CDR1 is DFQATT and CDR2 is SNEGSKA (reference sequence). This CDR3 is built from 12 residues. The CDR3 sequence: CSAMGQAYEQYF. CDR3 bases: TGCAGTGCTATGGGACAAGCCTACGAGCAGTACTTC.

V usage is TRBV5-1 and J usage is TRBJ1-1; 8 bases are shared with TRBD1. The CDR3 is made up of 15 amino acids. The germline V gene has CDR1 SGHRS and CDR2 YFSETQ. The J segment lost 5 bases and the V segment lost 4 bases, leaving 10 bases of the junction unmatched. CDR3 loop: CASSGGQGELTEAFF. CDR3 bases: TGCGCCAGCAGCGGAGGACAGGGCGAATTAACTGAAGCTTTCTTT.

In DNA, the CDR3 is TGTGCCAGCAGCCCGGCCGGGACAGGGAGCTCCTACGAGCAGTACTTC. This gives the protein CASSPAGTGSSYEQYF. The chain joins TRBV5-4 to TRBJ2-7, with 9 bases that match TRBD1. Germline trimming cut 4 bases from V and 0 bases from J; bases unmatched to any gene: 8. Germline CDR1 SGHNT, CDR2 YYREEE (reference sequence). The CDR3 consists of 16 residues.

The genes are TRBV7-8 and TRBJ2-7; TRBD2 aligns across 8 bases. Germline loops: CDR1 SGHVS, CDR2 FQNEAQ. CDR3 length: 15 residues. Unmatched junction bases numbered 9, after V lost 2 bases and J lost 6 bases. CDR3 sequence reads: CASSLLAGGLIEQYF. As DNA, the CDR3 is TGTGCCAGCAGCTTACTGGCGGGAGGTCTCATCGAGCAGTACTTC.

The CDR3: CSVVDRVQETQYF. The CDR3 bases are TGCAGCGTTGTCGACAGGGTTCAAGAGACCCAGTACTTC. The rearrangement joins TRBV29-1 to TRBJ2-5, with TRBD1 matching 7 bases. The V gene end was trimmed by 4 bases and the J gene end by 2 bases; junction bases not matched to a gene: 4. Per the germline V gene, CDR1 is SQVTM and CDR2 is ANQGSEA. The CDR3 sequence is 13 residues long.

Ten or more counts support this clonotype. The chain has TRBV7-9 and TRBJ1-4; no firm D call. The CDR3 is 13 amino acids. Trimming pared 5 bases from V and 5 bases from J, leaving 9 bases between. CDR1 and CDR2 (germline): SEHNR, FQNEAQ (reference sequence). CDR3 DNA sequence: TGTGCCAGCAGCCCCGGGATGAATGAAAAACTGTTTTTT. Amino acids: CASSPGMNEKLFF. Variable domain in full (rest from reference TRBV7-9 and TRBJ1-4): DTGVSQNPRHKITKRGQNVTFRCDPISEHNRLYWYRQTLGQGPEFLTYFQNEAQLEKSRLLSDRFSAERPKGSFSTLEIQRTEQGDSAMYLCASSPGMNEKLFFGSGTQLSVL.

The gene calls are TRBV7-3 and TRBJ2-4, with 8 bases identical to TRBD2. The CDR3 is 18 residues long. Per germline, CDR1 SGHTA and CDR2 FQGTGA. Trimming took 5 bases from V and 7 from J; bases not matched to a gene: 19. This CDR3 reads CASSPRDSGTRLWNIQYF. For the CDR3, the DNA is TGTGCCAGCAGCCCCCGGGACTCTGGGACTAGGTTATGGAACATTCAGTACTTC.

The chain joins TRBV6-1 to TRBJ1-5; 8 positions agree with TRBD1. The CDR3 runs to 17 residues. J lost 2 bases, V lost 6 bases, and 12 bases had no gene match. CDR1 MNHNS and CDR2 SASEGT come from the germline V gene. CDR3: CASSQDRVEVGNQPQHF. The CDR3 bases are TGTGCCAGCAGCCAGGACAGGGTAGAAGTAGGCAATCAGCCCCAGCATTTT.

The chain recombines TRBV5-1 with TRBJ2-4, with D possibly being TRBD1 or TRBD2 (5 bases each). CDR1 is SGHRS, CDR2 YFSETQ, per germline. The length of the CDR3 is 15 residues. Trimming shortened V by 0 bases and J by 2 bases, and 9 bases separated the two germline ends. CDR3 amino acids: CASSLAGTSKNIQYF. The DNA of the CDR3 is TGCGCCAGCAGCTTGGCCGGGACCTCCAAAAACATTCAGTACTTC.

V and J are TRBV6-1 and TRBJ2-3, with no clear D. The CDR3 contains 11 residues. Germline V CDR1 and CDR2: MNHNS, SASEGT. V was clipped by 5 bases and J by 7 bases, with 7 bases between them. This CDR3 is CASSPSYTQYF. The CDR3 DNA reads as TGTGCCAGCAGTCCCTCTTATACGCAGTATTTT.

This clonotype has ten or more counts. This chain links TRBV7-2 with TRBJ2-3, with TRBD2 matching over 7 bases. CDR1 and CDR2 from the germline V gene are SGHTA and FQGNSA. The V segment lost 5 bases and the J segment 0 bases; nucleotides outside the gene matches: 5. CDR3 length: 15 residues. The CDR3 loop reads CASSQGLTSTDTQYF. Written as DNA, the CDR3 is TGTGCCAGCAGCCAGGGACTAACTAGCACAGATACGCAGTATTTT.

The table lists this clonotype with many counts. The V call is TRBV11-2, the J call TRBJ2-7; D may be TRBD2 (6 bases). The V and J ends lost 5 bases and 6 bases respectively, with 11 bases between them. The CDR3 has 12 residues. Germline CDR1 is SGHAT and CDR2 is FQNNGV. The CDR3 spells CASSPPAGEQYF. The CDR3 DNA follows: TGTGCCAGCAGCCCCCCAGCGGGCGAGCAGTACTTC.

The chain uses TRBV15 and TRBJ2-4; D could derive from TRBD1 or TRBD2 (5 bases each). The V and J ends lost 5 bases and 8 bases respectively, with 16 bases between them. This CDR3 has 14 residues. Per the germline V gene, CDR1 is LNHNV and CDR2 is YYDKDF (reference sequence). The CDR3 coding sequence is TGTGCCACCAGCGATAACCGGGACCCAGACATTCAGTACTTC. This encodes CATSDNRDPDIQYF.

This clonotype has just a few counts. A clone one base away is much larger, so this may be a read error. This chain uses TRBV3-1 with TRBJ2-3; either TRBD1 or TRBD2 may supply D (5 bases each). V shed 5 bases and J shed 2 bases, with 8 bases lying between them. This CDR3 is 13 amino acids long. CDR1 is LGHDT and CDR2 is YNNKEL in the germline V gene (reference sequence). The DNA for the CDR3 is TGTGCCAGCAGCTCGGGACCCACAGATACGCAGTATTTT. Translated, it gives CASSSGPTDTQYF.

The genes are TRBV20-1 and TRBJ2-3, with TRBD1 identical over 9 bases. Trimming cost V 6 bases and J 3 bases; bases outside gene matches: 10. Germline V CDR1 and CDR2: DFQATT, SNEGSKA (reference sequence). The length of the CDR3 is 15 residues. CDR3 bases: TGCAGTGCCCCTAACAGGGGGCGCATGACAGATACGCAGTATTTT. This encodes CSAPNRGRMTDTQYF.

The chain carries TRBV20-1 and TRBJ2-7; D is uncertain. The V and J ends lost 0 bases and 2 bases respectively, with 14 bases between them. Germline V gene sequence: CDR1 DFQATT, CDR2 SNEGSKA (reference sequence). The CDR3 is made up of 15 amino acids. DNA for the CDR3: TGCAGTGCTAGAGACGCTATAGGGTCTACCTACGAGCAGTACTTC. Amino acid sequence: CSARDAIGSTYEQYF.

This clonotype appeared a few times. The CDR3 nucleotides are TGTGCCAGTGGCAATCCGGGACGGAATACAGATACGCAGTATTTT. Its translation is CASGNPGRNTDTQYF. The chain recombines TRBV19 with TRBJ2-3; D is tentatively TRBD1 or TRBD2 (5 bases each). The V end lost 8 bases, the J end lost 3 bases, and 18 bases lay between the germline ends. Germline-derived CDR1 and CDR2 are LNHDA and SQIVND (reference sequence). The CDR3 is 15 residues long.

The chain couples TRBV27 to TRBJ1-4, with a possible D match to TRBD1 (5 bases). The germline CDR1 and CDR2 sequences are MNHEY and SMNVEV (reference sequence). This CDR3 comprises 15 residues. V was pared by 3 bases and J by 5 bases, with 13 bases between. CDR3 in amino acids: CASSFGAGENEKLFF. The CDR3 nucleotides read TGTGCCAGCAGTTTTGGGGCCGGAGAAAATGAAAAACTGTTTTTT.

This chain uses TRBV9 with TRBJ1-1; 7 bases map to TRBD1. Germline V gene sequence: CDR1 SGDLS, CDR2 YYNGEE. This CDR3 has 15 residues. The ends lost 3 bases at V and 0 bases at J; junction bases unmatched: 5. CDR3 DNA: TGTGCCAGCAGCGCCCAGGGGGGGGTGAACACTGAAGCTTTCTTT. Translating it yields CASSAQGGVNTEAFF.